This is a list of T cell receptor beta chains from one sample in a study of Graves' ophthalmopathy and Graves' hyperthyroidism. TCRdb redid the calling of the multiplex PCR reads with MiXCR, one entry per CDR3 protein. The table has about 740,000 distinct CDR3 sequences, about 44% seen once; the top ten hold around 40%. Sequenced material: peripheral blood. All receptors derive from an adult man with Graves' ophthalmopathy. Each CDR3 is given with its conserved first and last residue. Fields, in order: V gene, CDR3 length, J gene, clone size, D gene, CDR3 protein, CDR3 DNA. A D gene is named only where the DNA matches it firmly. The listing skips clone size in some rows; elsewhere it reads once, few, many or a size class.

TRBV5-1	14	TRBJ2-5	few	NA	CASSWRDYQETQYF	TGCGCCAGCAGCTGGAGGGACTACCAAGAGACCCAGTACTTC
TRBV29-1	12	TRBJ1-1	NA	NA	CSMLWGDTEAFF	TGCAGCATGCTGTGGGGGGACACTGAAGCTTTCTTT
TRBV19	14	TRBJ2-5	many	NA	CASSTRTVKETQYF	TGTGCCAGTAGTACCCGGACAGTTAAAGAGACCCAGTACTTC
TRBV9	14	TRBJ1-6	many	NA	CASSVDLYNSPLHF	TGTGCCAGCAGCGTAGACTTATATAATTCACCCCTCCACTTT
TRBV7-9	12	TRBJ2-7	NA	NA	CATKDRAGEQNF	TGTGCCACCAAGGACCGGGCGGGCGAGCAGAACTTC
TRBV10-3	18	TRBJ2-7	NA	TRBD1	CASSSQPGQPYFSYEQYF	TGTGCCAGCAGTTCCCAACCGGGACAGCCTTATTTTTCCTACGAGCAGTACTTC
TRBV20-1	19	TRBJ2-2	NA	TRBD1	CSASPGWEGGVSYTGELFF	TGCAGTGCTTCCCCGGGCTGGGAAGGGGGCGTCTCGTACACCGGGGAGCTGTTTTTT
TRBV2	16	TRBJ2-5	NA	NA	CASSEASGVGFETQYF	TGTGCCAGCAGTGAAGCGTCAGGGGTCGGATTTGAGACCCAGTACTTC
TRBV25-1	16	TRBJ1-6	NA	NA	CASSEGRGFGNSPLHF	TGTGCCAGCAGTGAAGGACGGGGTTTCGGTAATTCGCCCCTCCACTTT
TRBV25-1	14	TRBJ1-2	NA	TRBD1	CASRGQGDGYGYTF	TGTGCCAGCAGGGGACAGGGGGACGGCTATGGCTACACCTTC
TRBV7-9	13	TRBJ1-2	NA	NA	CASSLIAGGVVDF	TGTGCCAGCAGCTTAATAGCCGGGGGGGTAGTTGACTTC
TRBV25-1	14	TRBJ1-1	NA	TRBD1	CASSAIPGTGEAFF	TGTGCCAGCAGTGCCATTCCCGGGACAGGGGAAGCTTTCTTT
TRBV10-3	13	TRBJ2-2	many	NA	CATGQSNTGELFF	TGTGCCACCGGGCAGTCGAACACCGGGGAGCTGTTTTTT
TRBV2	15	TRBJ1-4	many	NA	CASSEAEGGVEKLFF	TGTGCCAGCAGTGAGGCGGAGGGGGGAGTTGAAAAACTGTTTTTT
TRBV28	12	TRBJ1-5	NA	NA	CASSGNHQPQHF	TGTGCCAGCAGTGGCAATCATCAGCCCCAGCATTTT
TRBV7-6	17	TRBJ2-7	NA	TRBD1	CASSLNTPGQGAYEQYF	TGCGCCAGCAGCCTCAATACACCGGGACAGGGGGCGTACGAGCAGTACTTC